The 28 T cell receptor beta chains in this list originate from one sample, sequenced in a study of blood T cell repertoires in COVID-19. The assay was immunoSEQ multiplex PCR, and TCRdb's table has in-frame clones only and misses some. The sample contains approximately 170,000 clones, roughly 80% of which appear only once. The sequenced sample consisted of peripheral blood. The receptors were gathered from a woman older than 75 with acute or convalescent COVID-19.

This rearrangement joins TRBV7-2 to TRBJ2-7, with 7 positions matching TRBD1. CDR3 size: 14 residues. V lost 3 bases, J lost 1 base, and 3 bases stayed unmatched. The germline gives CDR1 SGHTA, CDR2 FQGNSA. The DNA for the CDR3 is TGTGCCAGCAGCTTCGACAGGGTTTCCTACGAGCAGTACTTC. Protein: CASSFDRVSYEQYF.

This chain connects TRBV19 to TRBJ1-5; 8 bases fit TRBD1. V lost 10 bases, J lost 3 bases, and 11 bases stayed unmatched. The CDR3 has 15 residues. The germline CDR1 and CDR2 sequences are LNHDA and SQIVND (reference sequence). The CDR3 DNA reads TGTGCCACAAAACAGGGGGTGGGGTCCAATCAGCCCCAGCATTTT. Encoded protein: CATKQGVGSNQPQHF.

The chain joins TRBV29-1 to TRBJ1-4; D is unresolved. The germline CDR1 and CDR2 sequences are SQVTM and ANQGSEA. The CDR3 has 12 amino acids. As DNA, the CDR3 is TGCCCGGGGAGGGAAGGAAATGAAAAACTGTTTTTT. This encodes CPGREGNEKLFF.

The chain employs TRBV5-4 and TRBJ1-4; 7 nucleotides match TRBD1. V dropped 3 bases and J dropped 8; count of bases not matched to a gene: 7. CDR3 length: 14 amino acids. Per the germline V gene, CDR1 is SGHNT and CDR2 is YYREEE (reference sequence). CDR3 sequence: CASSSDRSGEKLFF. The CDR3 DNA reads TGTGCCAGCAGCTCGGACAGGTCGGGGGAAAAACTGTTTTTT. The full variable domain, rest sourced from reference TRBV5-4 and TRBJ1-4, is ETGVTQSPTHLIKTRGQQVTLRCSSQSGHNTVSWYQQALGQGPQFIFQYYREEENGRGNFPPRFSGLQFPNYSSELNVNALELDDSALYLCASSSDRSGEKLFFGSGTQLSVL.

The rearrangement uses TRBV19 and TRBJ2-1; D not resolved. CDR1 and CDR2 from the germline V gene are LNHDA and SQIVND (reference sequence). The CDR3 has 11 amino acids. Trimming pared 3 bases from V and 7 bases from J, leaving 4 bases between. CDR3 in amino acids: CASSIQNEQFF. In DNA form, the CDR3 reads TGTGCCAGTAGTATCCAGAATGAGCAGTTCTTC.

In this sample, this clone turned up a few times. The chain joins TRBV6-4 to TRBJ2-3; 13 bases align to TRBD2. The CDR3 is 15 amino acids. The J segment lost 6 bases and the V segment lost 7 bases, leaving 7 bases of the junction unmatched. Looked up from germline, CDR1 is MRHNA and CDR2 is SNTAGT. The CDR3 loop is CASTRLAGGGDTQYF. The DNA of the CDR3 is TGTGCCAGCACCCGACTAGCGGGAGGAGGGGATACGCAGTATTTT.

The chain joins TRBV4-2 to TRBJ2-3; 7 bases line up with TRBD2. CDR1 is LGHNA, CDR2 YNFKEQ, per germline. V shed 8 bases and J 0 bases; nucleotides not matched to a gene: 8. This CDR3 is 15 amino acids long. CDR3 residues: CASRRGGGSTDTQYF. The CDR3 nucleotides read TGTGCCAGCCGGAGGGGCGGGGGTAGCACAGATACGCAGTATTTT.

This chain uses TRBV2 with TRBJ1-6, with 11 positions matching TRBD1. The CDR3 contains 15 residues. Germline V gene lookup returns CDR1 SNHLY and CDR2 FYNNEI. Trimming at V came to 2 bases and at J to 7 bases, leaving 1 base not matched to a gene. CDR3 coding DNA: TGTGCCAGCAGTGAATGGGACAGGGGGAATTCACCCCTCCACTTT. It yields the protein CASSEWDRGNSPLHF. Variable domain in full (rest from reference TRBV2 and TRBJ1-6): EPEVTQTPSHQVTQMGQEVILRCVPISNHLYFYWYRQILGQKVEFLVSFYNNEISEKSEIFDDQFSVERPDGSNFTLKIRSTKLEDSAMYFCASSEWDRGNSPLHFGNGTRLTVT.

The rearrangement links TRBV27 to TRBJ1-2, with a weak D call TRBD1 (6 bases). The CDR3 extends over 16 amino acids. Trimming stripped 1 base from V and 6 bases from J, with 18 bases between. Germline assignment: CDR1 MNHEY and CDR2 SMNVEV (reference sequence). Here the CDR3 DNA reads TGTGCCAGCAGTTTATTTTCTATCGGGGACAATAATGGCTACACCTTC. Translating gives CASSLFSIGDNNGYTF.

This rearrangement joins TRBV7-9 to TRBJ1-2; D unclear. This CDR3 contains 11 residues. Germline V lookup: CDR1 SEHNR, CDR2 FQNEAQ (reference sequence). Trimming cost V 1 base and J 8 bases, with 5 bases left between them. The CDR3, as DNA: TGTGCCAGCAGCTTAGGAGCCGGCTACACCTTC. The encoded protein is CASSLGAGYTF. The complete variable domain, with remaining parts taken from reference TRBV7-9 and TRBJ1-2, reads DTGVSQNPRHKITKRGQNVTFRCDPISEHNRLYWYRQTLGQGPEFLTYFQNEAQLEKSRLLSDRFSAERPKGSFSTLEIQRTEQGDSAMYLCASSLGAGYTFGSGTRLTVV.

The chain employs TRBV5-1 and TRBJ2-1, with TRBD2 matching over 13 bases. This CDR3 has 17 amino acids. J lost 8 bases, V lost 0 bases, and 8 bases had no gene match. Germline V lookup: CDR1 SGHRS, CDR2 YFSETQ. The CDR3 coding sequence is TGCGCCAGCAGCTTGGCGCCTACTAGCGGGAGGGTCGATGAGCAGTTCTTC. Translating gives CASSLAPTSGRVDEQFF.

This clone occurred a few times. The chain carries TRBV30 and TRBJ1-2; perhaps TRBD1 as D (5 bases). Trimming cost V 5 bases and J 8 bases, with 27 bases left between them. Germline V CDR1 and CDR2: GTSNPN, SVGIG (reference sequence). The CDR3 length is 16 residues. The CDR3 DNA follows: TGTGCCTGGTCCCCGGGACTTCTCAGGGCGGCTATCGGCTACACCTTC. Protein product: CAWSPGLLRAAIGYTF.

The chain couples TRBV29-1 to TRBJ1-3; TRBD1 is a possible D gene (5 bases). This CDR3 comprises 14 residues. The ends were cut back, 6 bases at V and 0 bases at J, with 12 bases in the middle. Germline V CDR1 and CDR2: SQVTM, ANQGSEA. The CDR3 DNA reads TGCAGCGTAGTTGCGACAGTCTCTGGAAACACCATATATTTT. It codes for CSVVATVSGNTIYF.

This clone was detected only once. This chain uses TRBV3-1 (or the pseudogene TRBV3-2) with TRBJ2-5, with D hard to call. V lost 4 bases to trimming and J lost 3 bases, with 9 bases between them. The germline CDR1 and CDR2 sequences are LGHDT and YNNKEL (reference sequence). The CDR3 spans 13 residues. The CDR3 nucleotides read TGTGCCAGCAGCCGGCAGGTCGAAGAGACCCAGTACTTC. Protein product: CASSRQVEETQYF.

This chain uses TRBV7-2 with TRBJ1-2, with TRBD1 matching 11 bases. The CDR3 runs 15 residues. The germline V gene encodes CDR1 SGHTA and CDR2 FQGNSA. V shed 4 bases and J 4 bases; nucleotides not matched to a gene: 5. DNA of the CDR3: TGTGCCAGCAGCTCCGGACAGGGGGCCGCCTATGGCTACACCTTC. It translates to CASSSGQGAAYGYTF.

The chain links TRBV7-9 to TRBJ2-1; maybe TRBD2 (6 bases). Germline values: CDR1 SEHNR, CDR2 FQNEAQ (reference sequence). V was trimmed by 6 bases and J by 4 bases, leaving 13 bases between them. The CDR3 contains 14 residues. DNA for the CDR3: TGTGCCAGCAGACACTTCAGCGGGTACAATGAGCAGTTCTTC. This sequence encodes CASRHFSGYNEQFF.

V and J are TRBV20-1 and TRBJ2-7; tentative D call: TRBD2 (5 bases). Germline lookup yields CDR1 DFQATT and CDR2 SNEGSKA (reference sequence). The CDR3 spans 15 residues. The ends were cut back, 3 bases at V and 1 base at J, with 16 bases in the middle. The CDR3 sequence is CSASVEDLLSYEQYF. The CDR3 nucleotides are TGCAGTGCTAGTGTGGAGGACCTATTATCCTACGAGCAGTACTTC.

J is TRBJ2-7 and V is TRBV19; 7 bases map to TRBD1. In germline, CDR1 is LNHDA, CDR2 SQIVND (reference sequence). The CDR3 contains 15 residues. The junction had 8 bases not matched to a gene; V was cut back by 5 bases and J by 1 base. CDR3 residues: CASSRRPGQSYEQYF. For the CDR3, the DNA is TGTGCCAGTAGTCGCAGGCCGGGACAGTCCTACGAGCAGTACTTC.

This clone was seen a handful of times. J is TRBJ2-1 and V is TRBV4-2; no definite D call. CDR1 is LGHNA, CDR2 YNFKEQ, per germline. Trimming pared 0 bases from V and 5 bases from J, leaving 5 bases between. The CDR3 runs to 13 residues. For the CDR3, the DNA is TGTGCCAGCAGCCAAGAGCTAGACAATGAGCAGTTCTTC. Protein: CASSQELDNEQFF.

J is TRBJ2-5 and V is TRBV6-1, with D perhaps matching TRBD2 (5 bases). This CDR3 has 16 residues. V lost 4 bases to trimming and J lost 1 base, with 16 bases between them. Germline CDR1 is MNHNS and CDR2 is SASEGT. In DNA, the CDR3 is TGTGCCAGCAGTGGTCATCACGGACTGCTCCAAGAGACCCAGTACTTC. It encodes CASSGHHGLLQETQYF.

CDR3 region: CASSLMNFPSGTKATTKYNEQFF. In DNA, the CDR3 is TGTGCCAGCAGCTTAATGAACTTCCCTAGCGGGACGAAAGCAACAACAAAATACAATGAGCAGTTCTTC. V and J are TRBV7-3 and TRBJ2-1, with 9 nucleotides matching TRBD2. The germline gives CDR1 SGHTA, CDR2 FQGTGA. Trimming took 1 base from V and 4 from J; bases not matched to a gene: 26. The CDR3 loop spans 23 amino acids.

V gene TRBV7-9 combines with J gene TRBJ1-4; 7 nucleotides line up with TRBD1. The ends lost 4 bases at V and 0 bases at J; junction bases unmatched: 5. This CDR3 has 16 residues. Germline CDR1 is SEHNR and CDR2 is FQNEAQ (reference sequence). The CDR3: CASSWGQTATNEKLFF. CDR3 coding DNA: TGTGCCAGCAGCTGGGGACAGACTGCAACTAATGAAAAACTGTTTTTT.

V is TRBV20-1 and J is TRBJ2-7; maybe TRBD1 (6 bases). The CDR3 extends over 11 amino acids. Germline lookup yields CDR1 DFQATT and CDR2 SNEGSKA (reference sequence). V was cut by 7 bases and J by 6 bases, with 13 bases left in between. CDR3 sequence reads: CSVRQATEQYF. The CDR3 nucleotides are TGCAGTGTACGACAGGCGACCGAGCAGTACTTC.

This chain joins TRBV19 and TRBJ1-5; a weak D match, TRBD1 (6 bases). The CDR3 loop spans 14 amino acids. Germline CDR1 reads LNHDA; CDR2 reads SQIVND (reference sequence). Between the trimmed V and J ends, which lost 5 bases and 2 bases, there was a span of 10 bases. The CDR3 DNA reads TGTGCCAGTAGTGAGGGGGTAGGCAATCAGCCCCAGCATTTT. Its protein is CASSEGVGNQPQHF.

Here the CDR3 reads CASSISGFPGELFF. In DNA form, the CDR3 reads TGTGCCAGTAGTATCTCCGGGTTTCCCGGGGAGCTGTTTTTT. The chain is built from TRBV19 and TRBJ2-2; D uncertain. The CDR3 runs to 14 residues. The germline V gene encodes CDR1 LNHDA and CDR2 SQIVND (reference sequence). Trimming took off 3 bases at V and 6 bases at J, with 11 bases between the two ends.

The sample holds one count of this clone. The rearrangement uses TRBV11-2 and TRBJ2-2; TRBD1 might be the D (6 bases). Germline CDR1 is SGHAT and CDR2 is FQNNGV. This CDR3 spans 18 amino acids. With 4 bases removed from V and 1 base from J, the gap between germline ends came to 19 bases. The CDR3 sequence is CASSSPLQGNWNTGELFF. As DNA, the CDR3 is TGTGCCAGCAGCTCCCCACTTCAGGGGAACTGGAACACCGGGGAGCTGTTTTTT. Combining the CDR3 with reference TRBV11-2 and TRBJ2-2 gives the whole variable domain EAGVAQSPRYKIIEKRQSVAFWCNPISGHATLYWYQQILGQGPKLLIQFQNNGVVDDSQLPKDRFSAERLKGVDSTLKIQPAKLEDSAVYLCASSSPLQGNWNTGELFFGEGSRLTVL.

V and J are TRBV3-1 (or the pseudogene TRBV3-2) and TRBJ2-7; 14 positions match TRBD2. Germline V gene lookup returns CDR1 LGHDT and CDR2 YNNKEL (reference sequence). This CDR3 is 18 amino acids long. The trim removed 3 bases at V and 0 bases at J, leaving 7 bases unmatched. The DNA for the CDR3 is TGTGCCAGCAGCCAGGCTGGGACTAGCGGGGGATACTCCTACGAGCAGTACTTC. It encodes CASSQAGTSGGYSYEQYF.

CDR3 sequence reads: CAISESETVGKLFF. Here the CDR3 DNA reads TGTGCCATCAGTGAGTCCGAGACAGTGGGAAAACTGTTTTTT. The chain links TRBV10-3 to TRBJ1-4, with a tentative D call TRBD1 (5 bases). The V gene's germline CDR1 is ENHRY and CDR2 SYGVKD. This CDR3 comprises 14 residues. V shed 0 bases and J shed 10 bases, with 12 bases lying between them.